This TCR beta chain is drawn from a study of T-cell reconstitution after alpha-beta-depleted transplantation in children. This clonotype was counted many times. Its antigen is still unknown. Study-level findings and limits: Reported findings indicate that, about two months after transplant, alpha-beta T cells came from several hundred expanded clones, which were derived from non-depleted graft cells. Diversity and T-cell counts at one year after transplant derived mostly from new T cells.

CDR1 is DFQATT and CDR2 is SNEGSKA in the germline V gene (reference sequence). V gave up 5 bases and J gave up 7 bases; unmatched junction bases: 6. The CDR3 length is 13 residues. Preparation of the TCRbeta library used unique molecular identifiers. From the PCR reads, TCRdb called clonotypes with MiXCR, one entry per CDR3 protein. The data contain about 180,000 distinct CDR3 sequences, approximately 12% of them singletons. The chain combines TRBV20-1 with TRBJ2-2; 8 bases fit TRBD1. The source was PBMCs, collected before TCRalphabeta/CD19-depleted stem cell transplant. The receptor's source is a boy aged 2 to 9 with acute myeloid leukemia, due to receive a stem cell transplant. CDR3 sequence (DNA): TGCAGTGCTCTCCGGGACAGGCGCGGGGAGCTGTTTTTT. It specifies CSALRDRRGELFF.